The 18 T cell receptor beta chains below all came from one sample that was sequenced in a study of shared clonotypes between healthy human individuals. Clones were sequenced by immunoSEQ multiplex PCR, and TCRdb holds only the in-frame ones, with some missing. This sample has approximately 2,200,000 clones, with about 93% found just once. The naive CD8 fraction comprised CD45RO-negative cells positively selected for CCR7 and excluded terminally differentiated effector memory CD45RA+ cells. Sequencing input: naive CD8+ T cells from PBMCs. Receptor source: a young man in good health. Some clones in this sample may be carry-over from other donors' samples.

The chain couples TRBV7-2 to TRBJ2-3; TRBD1 is a possible D gene (5 bases). Trimming cost V 7 bases and J 1 base, with 21 bases left between them. The germline CDR1 and CDR2 sequences are SGHTA and FQGNSA. The CDR3 runs to 17 residues. CDR3 bases: TGTGCCAGCACCCCCCCCTTTAGGGGTTGGGGCACAGATACGCAGTATTTT. Translation: CASTPPFRGWGTDTQYF.

The rearrangement joins TRBV2 to TRBJ2-7; a weak D match, TRBD1 (6 bases). Germline V gene lookup returns CDR1 SNHLY and CDR2 FYNNEI. The CDR3 spans 12 residues. V lost 11 bases to trimming and J lost 3 bases, with 14 bases between them. Here the CDR3 DNA reads TGTGCCGCCAGGGGTGTCGACTACGAGCAGTACTTC. It encodes CAARGVDYEQYF.

This clone was seen once. The chain has TRBV7-8 and TRBJ1-2; unclear D gene. The CDR3 spans 12 residues. CDR1 and CDR2 from the germline V gene are SGHVS and FQNEAQ. Trimming took 4 bases from V and 6 from J, leaving 9 bases between them. The CDR3 DNA reads as TGTGCCAGCAGCTCACCGGGCCATGGCTACACCTTC. Translating gives CASSSPGHGYTF.

J is TRBJ1-1 and V is TRBV19, with D uncertain. The germline CDR1 and CDR2 sequences are LNHDA and SQIVND (reference sequence). V dropped 3 bases and J dropped 2 bases, with 19 bases sitting between them. The CDR3 spans 17 residues. CDR3 sequence reads: CASSIELDLSLNTEAFF. CDR3 in DNA: TGTGCCAGTAGTATCGAGTTAGACTTAAGTCTCAACACTGAAGCTTTCTTT.

The gene calls are TRBV7-9 and TRBJ2-2; 9 bases map to TRBD2. CDR1 is SEHNR, CDR2 FQNEAQ, per germline (reference sequence). The ends lost 5 bases at V and 0 bases at J; junction bases unmatched: 10. There are 18 residues in the CDR3. The CDR3: CASSTTLIAGANTGELFF. The DNA for the CDR3 is TGTGCCAGCAGCACCACCTTAATAGCGGGAGCGAACACCGGGGAGCTGTTTTTT.

A remark on this clone: The sample has other DNA sequences that encode this CDR3 too. The CDR3 coding sequence is TGTGCCAGCAGCGTTGGGGGGGAATACGAGCAGTACTTC. It specifies CASSVGGEYEQYF. The chain joins TRBV9 to TRBJ2-7; TRBD2 matches at 7 bases. CDR1 and CDR2 (germline): SGDLS, YYNGEE. The trim removed 2 bases at V and 4 bases at J, leaving 3 bases unmatched. The CDR3 runs to 13 residues.

DNA for the CDR3: TGTGCCAGCACCGCTGGGGGGGCGTTTCACGAGCAGTACTTC. Its protein is CASTAGGAFHEQYF. This chain links TRBV27 with TRBJ2-7, with a possible D match to TRBD2 (7 bases). The germline V gene has CDR1 MNHEY and CDR2 SMNVEV (reference sequence). V lost 7 bases, J lost 5 bases, and 18 bases lay in between. The CDR3 has 14 amino acids.

The J gene is TRBJ2-5, the V gene TRBV28; the D gene is possibly TRBD1 (5 bases). Trimming cost V 4 bases and J 5 bases, with 20 bases left between them. Per germline, CDR1 MDHEN and CDR2 SYDVKM. This CDR3 comprises 16 residues. This CDR3 reads CASSYGHGASEETQYF. The CDR3 bases are TGTGCCAGCAGTTACGGACACGGCGCGTCGGAGGAGACCCAGTACTTC.

The rearrangement links TRBV6-5 to TRBJ2-7, with 11 bases that match TRBD2. The CDR3 spans 14 residues. The V gene end was trimmed by 6 bases and the J gene end by 5 bases; junction bases not matched to a gene: 6. Germline CDR1 MNHEY, CDR2 SVGAGI. The CDR3 is CASSPSSGRNEQYF. DNA for the CDR3: TGTGCCAGCAGCCCCTCTAGCGGGAGGAACGAGCAGTACTTC.

This clone was counted a few times. The chain joins TRBV19 to TRBJ2-1; TRBD1 matches 9 bases. Unmatched junction bases numbered 2, after V lost 5 bases and J lost 3 bases. Per the germline V gene, CDR1 is LNHDA and CDR2 is SQIVND (reference sequence). There are 14 residues in the CDR3. DNA of the CDR3: TGTGCCAGTAGTCGGGACAGGGACTACAATGAGCAGTTCTTC. Translation: CASSRDRDYNEQFF.

This rearrangement joins TRBV6-5 to TRBJ2-1; 7 bases match TRBD2. Germline lookup yields CDR1 MNHEY and CDR2 SVGAGI. The CDR3 is 15 amino acids. Unmatched junction bases numbered 11, after V lost 8 bases and J lost 4 bases. CDR3: CASRAGRVQYNEQFF. For the CDR3, the DNA is TGTGCCAGCCGTGCTGGGAGGGTGCAATACAATGAGCAGTTCTTC.

The CDR3 loop is CASRLYRDIQIQPQHF. The CDR3 DNA reads as TGTGCCAGCCGCTTATATCGGGACATCCAAATTCAGCCCCAGCATTTT. The chain employs TRBV28 and TRBJ1-5; D perhaps matches TRBD1 (6 bases). V was shortened by 8 bases and J by 6 bases, with 23 bases between the two germline ends. In germline, CDR1 is MDHEN, CDR2 SYDVKM. The CDR3 sequence is 16 residues long. The full variable domain, with the rest looked up from reference TRBV28 and TRBJ1-5, is DVKVTQSSRYLVKRTGEKVFLECVQDMDHENMFWYRQDPGLGLRLIYFSYDVKMKEKGDIPEGYSVSREKKERFSLILESASTNQTSMYLCASRLYRDIQIQPQHFGDGTRLSIL.

The chain links TRBV6-1 to TRBJ2-1, with 8 bases matching TRBD2. In germline, CDR1 is MNHNS, CDR2 SASEGT. Germline trimming cut 2 bases from V and 8 bases from J; bases unmatched to any gene: 5. The CDR3 totals 14 residues. The DNA for the CDR3 is TGTGCCAGCAGTGAATTCCTAGCGGGCGATGAGCAGTTCTTC. Amino acids: CASSEFLAGDEQFF.

The chain joins TRBV10-1 to TRBJ2-7; D gene ambiguous. Germline V gives CDR1 WNHNN, CDR2 SYGVQD (reference sequence). CDR3 size: 13 residues. Trimming left V 1 base short and J 6 bases short, with 10 bases between. CDR3 coding DNA: TGCGCCAGCAGTGAGTTCCAAAGGGCCGAGCAGTACTTC. It specifies CASSEFQRAEQYF.

V is TRBV9 and J is TRBJ2-1; the match to TRBD2 covers 7 bases. CDR3 size: 16 residues. Germline assignment: CDR1 SGDLS and CDR2 YYNGEE. V trimming: 0 bases; J trimming: 7 bases; junction bases outside the gene matches: 10. CDR3 sequence reads: CASSVAGVSGNNEQFF. CDR3 nucleotides: TGTGCCAGCAGCGTAGCTGGGGTGAGCGGGAATAATGAGCAGTTCTTC.

The chain has TRBV7-9 and TRBJ1-2; possibly TRBD1 for D (5 bases). V dropped 0 bases and J dropped 3 bases, with 11 bases sitting between them. The CDR3 covers 15 residues. Per germline, CDR1 SEHNR and CDR2 FQNEAQ (reference sequence). The CDR3 coding sequence is TGTGCCAGCAGCTTAGCTTGGGGGGTTGACTATGGCTACACCTTC. It codes for CASSLAWGVDYGYTF.

CDR3 loop: CSVPSGSTETQYF. DNA for the CDR3: TGCAGCGTTCCTAGCGGGAGTACGGAGACCCAGTACTTC. This chain connects TRBV29-1 to TRBJ2-5; the match to TRBD2 covers 10 bases. J gave up 5 bases and V 5 bases, and 5 bases lay outside the gene matches. Germline V gives CDR1 SQVTM, CDR2 ANQGSEA. This CDR3 spans 13 amino acids.

The CDR3 is CASSIRLYYEQYF. CDR3 sequence (DNA): TGTGCCAGTAGTATCCGCCTTTACTACGAGCAGTACTTC. The chain combines TRBV19 with TRBJ2-7; D is unresolved. Germline assignment: CDR1 LNHDA and CDR2 SQIVND (reference sequence). Trimming cost V 3 bases and J 3 bases, with 9 bases left between them. CDR3 length: 13 amino acids.